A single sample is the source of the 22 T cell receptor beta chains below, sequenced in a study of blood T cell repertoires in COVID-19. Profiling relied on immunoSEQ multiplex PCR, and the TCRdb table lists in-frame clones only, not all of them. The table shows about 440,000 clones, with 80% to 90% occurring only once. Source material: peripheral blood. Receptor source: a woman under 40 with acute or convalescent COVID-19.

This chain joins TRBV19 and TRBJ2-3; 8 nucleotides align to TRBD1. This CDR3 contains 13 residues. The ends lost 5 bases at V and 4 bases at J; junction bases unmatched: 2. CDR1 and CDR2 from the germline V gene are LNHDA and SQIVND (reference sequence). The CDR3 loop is CASSGQGPDTQYF. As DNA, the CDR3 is TGTGCCAGTAGTGGACAGGGACCAGATACGCAGTATTTT.

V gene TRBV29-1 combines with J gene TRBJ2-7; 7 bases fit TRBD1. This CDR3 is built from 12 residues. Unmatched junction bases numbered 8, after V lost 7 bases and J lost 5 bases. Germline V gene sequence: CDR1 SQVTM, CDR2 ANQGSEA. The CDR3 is CSAGQVGDEQYF. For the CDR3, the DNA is TGCAGCGCCGGACAGGTTGGAGACGAGCAGTACTTC.

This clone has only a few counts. The CDR3 coding sequence is TGTGCCAGCAGCCCTGCCGGGGGTGATACGCAGTATTTT. Encoded protein: CASSPAGGDTQYF. This chain links TRBV7-9 with TRBJ2-3; tentatively, D is TRBD2 (6 bases). Germline values: CDR1 SEHNR, CDR2 FQNEAQ (reference sequence). CDR3 size: 13 residues. Trimming removed 5 bases at V and 6 bases at J, with 12 bases between.

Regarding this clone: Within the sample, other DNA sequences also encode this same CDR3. CDR3 loop: CASRLAGVYNEQFF. CDR3 in DNA: TGTGCCAGCAGGCTAGCGGGGGTGTACAATGAGCAGTTCTTC. The V gene is TRBV2, the J gene TRBJ2-1; 10 positions agree with TRBD2. V was pared by 6 bases and J by 4 bases, with 3 bases of the junction left unmatched. Germline V gives CDR1 SNHLY, CDR2 FYNNEI. The CDR3 length is 14 residues. Drawing the rest from reference TRBV2 and TRBJ2-1, the complete variable domain is EPEVTQTPSHQVTQMGQEVILRCVPISNHLYFYWYRQILGQKVEFLVSFYNNEISEKSEIFDDQFSVERPDGSNFTLKIRSTKLEDSAMYFCASRLAGVYNEQFFGPGTRLTVL.

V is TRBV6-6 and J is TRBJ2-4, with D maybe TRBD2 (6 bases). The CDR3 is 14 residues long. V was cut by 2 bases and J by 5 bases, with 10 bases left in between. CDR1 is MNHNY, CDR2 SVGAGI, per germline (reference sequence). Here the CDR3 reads CASSYGGPQNIQYF. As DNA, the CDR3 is TGTGCCAGCAGTTACGGAGGGCCACAAAACATTCAGTACTTC.

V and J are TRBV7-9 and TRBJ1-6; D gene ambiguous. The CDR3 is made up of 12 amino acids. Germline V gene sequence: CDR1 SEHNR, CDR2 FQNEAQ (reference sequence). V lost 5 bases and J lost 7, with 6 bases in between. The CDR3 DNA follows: TGTGCCAGCAGCCTAGTAAATTCACCCCTCCACTTT. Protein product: CASSLVNSPLHF.

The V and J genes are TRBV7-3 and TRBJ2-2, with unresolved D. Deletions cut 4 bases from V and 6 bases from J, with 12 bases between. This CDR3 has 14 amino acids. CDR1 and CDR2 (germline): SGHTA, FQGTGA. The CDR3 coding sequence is TGTGCCAGCAGCTCCTCTAGTGGCCCCGGGGAGCTGTTTTTT. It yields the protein CASSSSSGPGELFF.

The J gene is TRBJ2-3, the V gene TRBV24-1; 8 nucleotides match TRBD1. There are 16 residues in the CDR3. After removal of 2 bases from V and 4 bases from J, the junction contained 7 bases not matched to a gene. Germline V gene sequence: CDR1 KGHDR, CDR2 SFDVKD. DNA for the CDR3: TGTGCCACCAGTGATTCAACTCCGGACAGGGCAGATACGCAGTATTTT. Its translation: CATSDSTPDRADTQYF.

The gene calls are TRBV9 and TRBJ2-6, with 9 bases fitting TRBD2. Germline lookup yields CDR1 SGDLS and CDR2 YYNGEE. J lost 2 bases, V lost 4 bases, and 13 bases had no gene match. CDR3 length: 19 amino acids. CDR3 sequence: CASSPWGRGGSAGANVLTF. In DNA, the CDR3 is TGTGCCAGCAGCCCCTGGGGGCGGGGGGGATCTGCTGGGGCCAACGTCCTGACTTTC.

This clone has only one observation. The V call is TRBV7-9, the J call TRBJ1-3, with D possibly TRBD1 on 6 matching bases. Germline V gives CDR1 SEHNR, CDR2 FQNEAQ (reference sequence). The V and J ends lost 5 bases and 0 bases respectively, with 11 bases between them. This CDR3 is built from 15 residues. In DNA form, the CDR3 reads TGTGCCAGCAGCACAGGGTCTAGCTCTGGAAACACCATATATTTT. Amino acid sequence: CASSTGSSSGNTIYF. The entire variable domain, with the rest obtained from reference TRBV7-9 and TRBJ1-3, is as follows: DTGVSQNPRHKITKRGQNVTFRCDPISEHNRLYWYRQTLGQGPEFLTYFQNEAQLEKSRLLSDRFSAERPKGSFSTLEIQRTEQGDSAMYLCASSTGSSSGNTIYFGEGSWLTVV.

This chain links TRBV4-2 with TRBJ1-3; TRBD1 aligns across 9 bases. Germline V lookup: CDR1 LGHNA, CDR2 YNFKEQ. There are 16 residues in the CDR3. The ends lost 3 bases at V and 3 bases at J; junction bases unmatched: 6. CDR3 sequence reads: CASSQETGGVGNTIYF. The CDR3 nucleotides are TGTGCCAGCAGCCAGGAGACAGGGGGAGTTGGAAACACCATATATTTT.

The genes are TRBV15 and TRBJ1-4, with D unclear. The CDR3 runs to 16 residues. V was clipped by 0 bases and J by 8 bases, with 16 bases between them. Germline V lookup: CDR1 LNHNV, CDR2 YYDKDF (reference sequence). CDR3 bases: TGTGCCACCAGCAGAGATTACGGCCAGGTTCGGGAAAAACTGTTTTTT. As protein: CATSRDYGQVREKLFF.

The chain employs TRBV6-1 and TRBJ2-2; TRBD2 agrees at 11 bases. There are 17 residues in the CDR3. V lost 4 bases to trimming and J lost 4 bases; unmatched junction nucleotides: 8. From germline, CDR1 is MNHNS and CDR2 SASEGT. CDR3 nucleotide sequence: TGTGCCAGCAGTGGAATTAGCGGGGGGGCTAGCACCGGGGAGCTGTTTTTT. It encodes CASSGISGGASTGELFF.

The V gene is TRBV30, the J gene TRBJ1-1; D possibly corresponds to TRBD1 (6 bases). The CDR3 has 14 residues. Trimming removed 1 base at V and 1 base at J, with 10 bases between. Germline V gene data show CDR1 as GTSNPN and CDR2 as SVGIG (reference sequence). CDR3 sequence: CAWSGDRRNTEAFF. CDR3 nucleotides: TGTGCCTGGAGTGGCGACAGGAGGAACACTGAAGCTTTCTTT.

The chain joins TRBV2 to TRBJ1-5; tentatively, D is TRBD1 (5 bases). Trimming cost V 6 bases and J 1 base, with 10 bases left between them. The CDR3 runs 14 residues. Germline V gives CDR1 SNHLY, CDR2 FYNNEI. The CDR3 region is CASRRDSSNQPQHF. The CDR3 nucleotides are TGTGCCAGCAGACGGGACTCAAGCAATCAGCCCCAGCATTTT. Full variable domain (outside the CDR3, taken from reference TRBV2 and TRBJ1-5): EPEVTQTPSHQVTQMGQEVILRCVPISNHLYFYWYRQILGQKVEFLVSFYNNEISEKSEIFDDQFSVERPDGSNFTLKIRSTKLEDSAMYFCASRRDSSNQPQHFGDGTRLSIL.

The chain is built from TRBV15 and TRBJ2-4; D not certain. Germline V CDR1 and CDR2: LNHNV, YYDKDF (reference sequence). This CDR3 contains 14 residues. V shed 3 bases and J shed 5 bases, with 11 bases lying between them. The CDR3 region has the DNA TGTGCCACCAGCAGGAGTTTGGCGGAAAACATTCAGTACTTC. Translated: CATSRSLAENIQYF.

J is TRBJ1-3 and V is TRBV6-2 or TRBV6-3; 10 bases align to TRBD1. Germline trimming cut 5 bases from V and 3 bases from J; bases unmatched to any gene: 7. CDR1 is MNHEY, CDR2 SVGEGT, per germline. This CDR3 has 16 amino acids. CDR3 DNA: TGTGCCAGCAGTACCGGGACAGGGGCCGTTGGAAACACCATATATTTT. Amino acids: CASSTGTGAVGNTIYF.

The CDR3 DNA follows: TGCGCCAGCAGTCGTATACATCACGAGCAGTACTTC. This gives the protein CASSRIHHEQYF. The chain couples TRBV23-1 to TRBJ2-7; no clear D gene. TRBV23-1 is given ORF status, its function remaining uncertain. This CDR3 comprises 12 residues. Deletions cut 4 bases from V and 5 bases from J, with 9 bases between.

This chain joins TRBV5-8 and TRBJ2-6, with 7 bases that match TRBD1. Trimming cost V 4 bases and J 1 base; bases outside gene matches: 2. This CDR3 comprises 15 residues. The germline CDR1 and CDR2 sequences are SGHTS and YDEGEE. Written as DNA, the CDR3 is TGTGCCAGCAGCCCGACAGGGTCTGGGGCCAACGTCCTGACTTTC. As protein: CASSPTGSGANVLTF.

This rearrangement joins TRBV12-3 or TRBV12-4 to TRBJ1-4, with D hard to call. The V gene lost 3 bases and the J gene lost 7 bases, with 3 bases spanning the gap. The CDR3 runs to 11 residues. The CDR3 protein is CASSFGEKLFF. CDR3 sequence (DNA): TGTGCCAGCAGTTTCGGTGAAAAACTGTTTTTT.

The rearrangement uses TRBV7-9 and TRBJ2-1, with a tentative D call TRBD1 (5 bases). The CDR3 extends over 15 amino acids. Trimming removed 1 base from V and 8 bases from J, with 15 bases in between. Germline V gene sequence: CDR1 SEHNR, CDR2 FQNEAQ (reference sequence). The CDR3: CASSLVVRDRDEQFF. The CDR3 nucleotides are TGTGCCAGCAGCTTAGTGGTCAGGGATAGAGATGAGCAGTTCTTC.

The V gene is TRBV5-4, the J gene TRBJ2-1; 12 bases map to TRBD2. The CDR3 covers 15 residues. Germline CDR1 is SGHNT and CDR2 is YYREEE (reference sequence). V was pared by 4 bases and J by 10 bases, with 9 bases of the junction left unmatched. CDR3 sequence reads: CASSAGLAGGSEQFF. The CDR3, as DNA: TGTGCCAGCAGCGCCGGCCTAGCGGGGGGGAGCGAGCAGTTCTTC.